The entry below describes one TCR beta chain. The antigen is unknown. V dropped 3 bases and J dropped 4 bases, with 16 bases sitting between them. Germline V gene sequence: CDR1 SGHRS, CDR2 YFSETQ. The CDR3 loop spans 16 amino acids. This entry belongs to a study of T-cell memory formation after mild COVID-19. Whole-study context: TCR clusters were mostly donor specific.

Study-level points and caveats: Still unconfirmed is whether the second-wave clones peaking on day 37 recognized SARS-CoV-2. Clones shrinking between day 15 and 85 showed a balanced CD4/CD8 split, and those that grew later tilted toward CD4+.

From 5'RACE with constant-segment primers came TCR alpha and TCR beta cDNA libraries that carried sample barcodes and UMIs. TCRdb ran MiXCR on the 5' RACE reads and lists one entry per CDR3 protein. The sample carries 350,000 to 450,000 distinct CDR3 sequences, approximately 15% recorded once. This TCR was recovered from a man in his late teens or twenties who had mild COVID-19 (a few samples of this study predate the infection). Cell type and time point are not known. This chain joins TRBV5-1 and TRBJ2-2; perhaps TRBD2 as D (5 bases). Sequences were obtained from PBMCs or a T cell subset sorted from them (not recorded which). The CDR3 spells CASSSRRGFGTGELFF. The CDR3 bases are TGCGCCAGCAGCTCCCGCCGGGGATTTGGCACCGGGGAGCTGTTTTTT.